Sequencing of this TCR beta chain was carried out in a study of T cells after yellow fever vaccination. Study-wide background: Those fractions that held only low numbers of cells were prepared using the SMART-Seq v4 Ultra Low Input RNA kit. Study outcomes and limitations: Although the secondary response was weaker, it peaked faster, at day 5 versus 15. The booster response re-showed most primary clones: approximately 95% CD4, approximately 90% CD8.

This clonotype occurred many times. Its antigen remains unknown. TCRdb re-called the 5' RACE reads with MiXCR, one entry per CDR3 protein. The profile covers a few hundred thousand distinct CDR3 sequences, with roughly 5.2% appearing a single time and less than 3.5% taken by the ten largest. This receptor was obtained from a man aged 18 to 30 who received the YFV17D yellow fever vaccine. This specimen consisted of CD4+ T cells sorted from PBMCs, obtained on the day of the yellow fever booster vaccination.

CDR3 sequence: CASSPSMHTDTQYF. The CDR3, as DNA: TGCGCCAGCAGCCCATCAATGCACACAGATACGCAGTATTTT. This chain links TRBV5-1 with TRBJ2-3; D unclear. The CDR3 runs 14 residues. Germline values: CDR1 SGHRS, CDR2 YFSETQ. Trimming cost V 4 bases and J 2 bases, with 11 bases left between them.